This record concerns one TCR beta chain sequence. Its antigen is not known. This record belongs to a study of OX40 agonist ivuxolimab in advanced cancers. Study-wide points: Specificity for antigen went undetermined in the expanded peripheral T cells. Also present in some nonresponders was a low level of normalized T-cell clonal expansion.

TCRdb's table, derived via immunoSEQ multiplex PCR, lists solely in-frame clones and lacks some. Among about 52,000 clones listed, roughly nine tenths were seen once. The sequencing here drew on CD4+ or CD8+ T cells sorted from blood, taken in a trial of the OX40 agonist ivuxolimab. This TCR was sampled from an adult with an advanced solid tumor such as melanoma, head and neck, liver or kidney cancer.

CDR3 residues: CATGGGGNQPQHF. The CDR3 DNA is TGTGCCACCGGGGGTGGGGGCAATCAGCCCCAGCATTTT. V gene TRBV6-1 combines with J gene TRBJ1-5, with D maybe TRBD1 (5 bases). This CDR3 has 13 residues. In germline, CDR1 is MNHNS, CDR2 SASEGT. Trimming removed 10 bases at V and 2 bases at J, with 12 bases between.